These 4 T cell receptor beta chains came from one sample sequenced in a study of blood T cells in healthy people across ages (dated by TCRdb to the mid-2010s). Library preparation employed 5' RACE. These reads were obtained on an Illumina HiSeq 2500. A second PCR of about 7 to 12 cycles was run with a J-beta primer mix and a sample-barcoded 5' primer. In-frame beta chains were kept once TCRdb had trimmed the public reads at Q25 with fastp and called clones with MiXCR. All rows with the same CDR3 protein become a single entry with the most common DNA and genes. For this sample there are over a million distinct CDR3 sequences; 42% appear just once. The ten largest clones represent around 8% of the sample. Material: blood. The receptors here all came from a woman between 18 and 29 years old in good health.

This clonotype has a handful of counts. The V gene is TRBV20-1, the J gene TRBJ2-1, with D tentatively TRBD2 (6 bases). This CDR3 spans 15 amino acids. Germline V gives CDR1 DFQATT, CDR2 SNEGSKA (reference sequence). V was trimmed by 6 bases and J by 2 bases, leaving 17 bases between them. CDR3 sequence reads: CSAMRAGTPYNEQFF. The DNA for the CDR3 is TGCAGTGCCATGAGGGCGGGAACACCCTACAATGAGCAGTTCTTC.

The CDR3 spells CAISGASGTHNEQFF. The CDR3 DNA is TGTGCCATCAGTGGGGCTAGCGGGACCCACAATGAGCAGTTCTTC. The chain combines TRBV10-3 with TRBJ2-1; 9 bases fit TRBD2. J was trimmed by 5 bases and V by 4 bases; bases with no gene match: 6. Germline V CDR1 and CDR2: ENHRY, SYGVKD. The CDR3 consists of 15 residues.

In this sample, this clonotype turned up a few times. The chain carries TRBV12-3 or TRBV12-4 and TRBJ2-3; D is perhaps TRBD1 (6 bases). The CDR3 covers 13 residues. Trimming took off 8 bases at V and 0 bases at J, with 9 bases between the two ends. Here the CDR3 DNA reads TGTGCCAGCTTGGGACAAAGCACAGATACGCAGTATTTT. Its translation: CASLGQSTDTQYF.

The sample holds a few counts of this clonotype. The chain combines TRBV4-1 with TRBJ1-2, with D possibly matching TRBD1 (6 bases). The V end was cut by 6 bases, the J end by 4 bases, with 15 bases between. Germline V gives CDR1 MGHRA, CDR2 YSYEKL. CDR3 size: 14 residues. The CDR3 nucleotides read TGCGCCAGCAGTCCGGAACAGGGAGCCTATGGCTACACCTTC. Its translation is CASSPEQGAYGYTF.